Shown below are 27 T cell receptor beta chains from a single sample sequenced in a study of T cell responses to AZD1222 COVID-19 vaccine. Measured with immunoSEQ multiplex PCR; TCRdb has only the in-frame clones, and not every one. Here the sample spans tens of thousands of clones, 90% being singletons. Material: peripheral blood, obtained on day 0 of AZD1222 vaccination. The receptors stem from an adult in good health.

The chain is built from TRBV12-3 or TRBV12-4 and TRBJ2-5; 7 positions match TRBD1. The CDR3 is made up of 13 amino acids. V gave up 6 bases and J gave up 3 bases; unmatched junction bases: 4. CDR3 protein: CASRSGTEETQYF. The CDR3 nucleotides are TGTGCCAGCAGATCCGGGACAGAAGAGACCCAGTACTTC.

V gene TRBV11-2 combines with J gene TRBJ1-2, with unresolved D. The CDR3 has 13 amino acids. V was cut by 0 bases and J by 6 bases, with 8 bases left in between. Looked up from germline, CDR1 is SGHAT and CDR2 is FQNNGV. This CDR3 reads CASSLDPRNGYTF. Written as DNA, the CDR3 is TGTGCCAGCAGCTTAGATCCGAGGAATGGCTACACCTTC.

The chain links TRBV19 to TRBJ1-1, with 11 bases that match TRBD1. Germline V gene data show CDR1 as LNHDA and CDR2 as SQIVND (reference sequence). CDR3 length: 17 residues. With 4 bases clipped from V and 0 bases from J, the junction kept 7 bases outside the gene matches. The CDR3 reads CASSTRTGGFMNTEAFF. CDR3 DNA sequence: TGTGCCAGTAGTACCCGGACAGGGGGCTTTATGAACACTGAAGCTTTCTTT.

This clone was seen only a few times. The chain combines TRBV30 with TRBJ1-1, with a tentative D call TRBD1 (6 bases). The CDR3 is made up of 15 amino acids. Germline V gene lookup returns CDR1 GTSNPN and CDR2 SVGIG (reference sequence). V dropped 3 bases and J dropped 1 base, with 15 bases sitting between them. The CDR3 sequence is CAWRLDGQTNTEAFF. CDR3 nucleotide sequence: TGTGCCTGGAGACTAGATGGACAGACGAACACTGAAGCTTTCTTT.

By share, this clone counts as medium-sized (0.01 to 0.1%). The chain links TRBV9 to TRBJ2-7; possible D gene TRBD2, 6 bases. The CDR3 runs to 15 residues. V lost 4 bases to trimming and J lost 7 bases, with 21 bases between them. Germline loops: CDR1 SGDLS, CDR2 YYNGEE. Written as DNA, the CDR3 is TGTGCCAGCAGCTTGGAGAGACTAGGATTGATAGAGCAGTACTTC. It is translated as CASSLERLGLIEQYF.

This rearrangement joins TRBV7-6 to TRBJ2-7, with D perhaps matching TRBD1 (6 bases). CDR3 length: 14 residues. V shed 5 bases and J shed 2 bases, with 13 bases lying between them. Germline CDR1 reads SGHVS; CDR2 reads FNYEAQ. CDR3 DNA: TGTGCCAGCAGCCCCAGGGGTAGGCCCTACGAGCAGTACTTC. It translates to CASSPRGRPYEQYF.

This rearrangement joins TRBV6-5 to TRBJ2-7; maybe TRBD1 (6 bases). Germline V gene data show CDR1 as MNHEY and CDR2 as SVGAGI. CDR3 length equals 14 residues. The V end was cut by 11 bases, the J end by 0 bases, with 17 bases between. The CDR3 loop reads CAGKRTANSYEQYF. As DNA, the CDR3 is TGTGCCGGTAAGAGGACAGCTAACTCCTACGAGCAGTACTTC.

The chain employs TRBV2 and TRBJ1-5; D is possibly TRBD1 (5 bases). V was cut by 5 bases and J by 7 bases, with 15 bases left in between. The CDR3 covers 14 residues. The germline V gene has CDR1 SNHLY and CDR2 FYNNEI. The CDR3 reads CASSFRGGEQPQHF. The DNA for the CDR3 is TGTGCCAGCAGTTTCCGGGGGGGGGAACAGCCCCAGCATTTT. Drawing the rest from reference TRBV2 and TRBJ1-5, the complete variable domain is EPEVTQTPSHQVTQMGQEVILRCVPISNHLYFYWYRQILGQKVEFLVSFYNNEISEKSEIFDDQFSVERPDGSNFTLKIRSTKLEDSAMYFCASSFRGGEQPQHFGDGTRLSIL.

The chain carries TRBV20-1 and TRBJ1-4; D gene ambiguous. This CDR3 comprises 14 residues. V was trimmed by 3 bases and J by 5 bases, leaving 13 bases between them. Per germline, CDR1 DFQATT and CDR2 SNEGSKA (reference sequence). As DNA, the CDR3 is TGCAGTGCTAGTCTTGGGAACGCCAATGAAAAACTGTTTTTT. Its translation: CSASLGNANEKLFF.

The rearrangement joins TRBV11-3 to TRBJ2-2; D ambiguous. V lost 3 bases and J lost 0, with 5 bases in between. This CDR3 spans 14 amino acids. The germline gives CDR1 SGHNT, CDR2 YENEEA. CDR3 amino acids: CASSFSTNTGELFF. The CDR3 region has the DNA TGTGCCAGCAGCTTCTCGACGAACACCGGGGAGCTGTTTTTT. The entire variable domain, with the rest obtained from reference TRBV11-3 and TRBJ2-2, is as follows: EAGVVQSPRYKIIEKKQPVAFWCNPISGHNTLYWYLQNLGQGPELLIRYENEEAVDDSQLPKDRFSAERLKGVDSTLKIQPAELGDSAVYLCASSFSTNTGELFFGEGSRLTVL.

This sequence joins TRBV7-9 and TRBJ1-2, with a possible D match to TRBD1 (6 bases). Per germline, CDR1 SEHNR and CDR2 FQNEAQ (reference sequence). Trimming shortened V by 0 bases and J by 5 bases, and 13 bases separated the two germline ends. CDR3 length equals 15 residues. CDR3 sequence: CASSLATGNFYGYTF. The CDR3, as DNA: TGTGCCAGCAGCTTAGCAACAGGGAATTTTTATGGCTACACCTTC. Variable domain in full (rest from reference TRBV7-9 and TRBJ1-2): DTGVSQNPRHKITKRGQNVTFRCDPISEHNRLYWYRQTLGQGPEFLTYFQNEAQLEKSRLLSDRFSAERPKGSFSTLEIQRTEQGDSAMYLCASSLATGNFYGYTFGSGTRLTVV.

The V gene is TRBV6-5, the J gene TRBJ1-6, with D uncertain. CDR1 MNHEY and CDR2 SVGAGI come from the germline V gene. V lost 7 bases and J 5 bases, leaving 12 bases between the germline ends. The CDR3 extends over 14 amino acids. This CDR3 is CASNLLRHNSPLHF. For the CDR3, the DNA is TGTGCCAGCAACCTACTCCGGCATAATTCACCCCTCCACTTT.

The genes are TRBV11-3 and TRBJ2-1; D remains ambiguous. V shed 5 bases and J shed 0 bases, with 14 bases lying between them. Per the germline V gene, CDR1 is SGHNT and CDR2 is YENEEA. The CDR3 runs to 16 residues. The CDR3 here is CASSLSRLSSYNEQFF. Written as DNA, the CDR3 is TGTGCCAGCAGCCTCAGCCGCCTGAGCTCCTACAATGAGCAGTTCTTC.

The genes are TRBV4-1 and TRBJ1-2; D gene uncertain. CDR3 size: 13 residues. V was trimmed by 1 base and J by 6 bases, leaving 9 bases between them. In germline, CDR1 is MGHRA, CDR2 YSYEKL. CDR3 residues: CASSQAGINGYTF. DNA of the CDR3: TGCGCCAGCAGCCAAGCGGGGATTAATGGCTACACCTTC.

V is TRBV5-5 and J is TRBJ1-1; D is undetermined. The V and J ends lost 4 bases and 1 base respectively, with 8 bases between them. This CDR3 has 13 amino acids. Per the germline V gene, CDR1 is SGHKS and CDR2 is YYEKEE (reference sequence). CDR3 bases: TGTGCCAGCAGCCCCTTGCAGAACACTGAAGCTTTCTTT. Translated: CASSPLQNTEAFF.

This chain uses TRBV7-6 with TRBJ2-5; D remains unclear. Trimming pared 5 bases from V and 5 bases from J, leaving 18 bases between. Germline assignment: CDR1 SGHVS and CDR2 FNYEAQ. The CDR3 runs 15 residues. The CDR3 protein is CASSREPDSAETQYF. The CDR3 nucleotides read TGTGCCAGCAGCCGCGAGCCCGATTCAGCGGAGACCCAGTACTTC. The full variable domain, rest sourced from reference TRBV7-6 and TRBJ2-5, is GAGVSQSPRYKVTKRGQDVALRCDPISGHVSLYWYRQALGQGPEFLTYFNYEAQQDKSGLPNDRFSAERPEGSISTLTIQRTEQRDSAMYRCASSREPDSAETQYFGPGTRLLVL.

The V and J genes are TRBV4-1 and TRBJ1-2; D gene uncertain. Trimming shortened V by 1 base and J by 3 bases, and 18 bases separated the two germline ends. This CDR3 has 17 amino acids. Germline assignment: CDR1 MGHRA and CDR2 YSYEKL. CDR3 nucleotides: TGCGCCAGCAGCCAAGCTAGACGGGGTCAACCCTACTATGGCTACACCTTC. It is translated as CASSQARRGQPYYGYTF.

The J gene is TRBJ1-2, the V gene TRBV25-1; TRBD1 is a possible D gene (6 bases). Trimming pared 0 bases from V and 7 bases from J, leaving 9 bases between. Per the germline V gene, CDR1 is MGHDK and CDR2 is SYGVNS. The CDR3 is 13 residues long. The CDR3 nucleotides are TGTGCCAGCAGTGAATATGGGGGCACTGGCTACACCTTC. Translated, it gives CASSEYGGTGYTF.

The J gene is TRBJ2-2, the V gene TRBV5-8, with D possibly called TRBD1 or TRBD2 (5 bases each). The CDR3 has 19 residues. Looked up from germline, CDR1 is SGHTS and CDR2 is YDEGEE. Trimming cost V 0 bases and J 8 bases, with 26 bases left between them. The CDR3 sequence: CASSLAFGTLGQIGGELFF. CDR3 coding DNA: TGTGCCAGCAGCTTGGCCTTCGGGACCCTAGGGCAAATTGGAGGGGAGCTGTTTTTT.

The CDR3 sequence is CASSPGQMGSYTF. The CDR3 DNA reads as TGTGCCAGCAGCCCGGGACAGATGGGGAGCTACACCTTC. This rearrangement joins TRBV11-3 to TRBJ1-2; TRBD1 matches 7 bases. CDR3 length equals 13 residues. CDR1 is SGHNT, CDR2 YENEEA, per germline. V shed 5 bases and J 9 bases; nucleotides not matched to a gene: 9. Supplemented by reference TRBV11-3 and TRBJ1-2, the full variable domain reads EAGVVQSPRYKIIEKKQPVAFWCNPISGHNTLYWYLQNLGQGPELLIRYENEEAVDDSQLPKDRFSAERLKGVDSTLKIQPAELGDSAVYLCASSPGQMGSYTFGSGTRLTVV.

The rearrangement links TRBV5-8 to TRBJ2-5; a weak D match, TRBD1 (6 bases). Germline CDR1 is SGHTS and CDR2 is YDEGEE. The CDR3 length is 15 residues. Between the trimmed V and J ends, which lost 4 bases and 2 bases, there was a span of 15 bases. DNA for the CDR3: TGTGCCAGCAGCCCACGAGGTGACAGGCAAGAGACCCAGTACTTC. It encodes CASSPRGDRQETQYF.

The chain is built from TRBV6-5 and TRBJ2-5; 12 bases line up with TRBD2. Germline assignment: CDR1 MNHEY and CDR2 SVGAGI. V dropped 5 bases and J dropped 5; count of bases not matched to a gene: 6. The CDR3 is 15 amino acids. DNA for the CDR3: TGTGCCAGCAGTAAGACTAGCGGGAGCGGTGAGACCCAGTACTTC. Amino acid sequence: CASSKTSGSGETQYF.

The chain employs TRBV5-1 and TRBJ1-1, with D perhaps TRBD1 (6 bases). V gave up 1 base and J gave up 1 base, with 11 bases separating them. The CDR3 is 15 amino acids. The germline gives CDR1 SGHRS, CDR2 YFSETQ. The CDR3 DNA reads TGCGCCAGCAGCTTGTCAGCGACAGGGAACACTGAAGCTTTCTTT. This codes for CASSLSATGNTEAFF.

This rearrangement joins TRBV13 to TRBJ1-2; tentative D call: TRBD1 (5 bases). The germline V and J ends were trimmed by 1 base and 7 bases, with 22 bases remaining between them. CDR1 and CDR2 (germline): PRHDT, FYEKMQ (reference sequence). There are 17 residues in the CDR3. The CDR3 nucleotides read TGTGCCAGCAGCTTAGTAAGGTCGAGGGCGAGGGGCTTTGGCTACACCTTC. Its protein is CASSLVRSRARGFGYTF.

The chain combines TRBV11-2 with TRBJ1-1; the match to TRBD1 covers 7 bases. The CDR3 runs 12 residues. Germline V gives CDR1 SGHAT, CDR2 FQNNGV. V shed 0 bases, J shed 10 bases, and the junction held 2 bases outside the gene matches. The DNA of the CDR3 is TGTGCCAGCAGCTTAGAAAGGGGGCGAGCTTTCTTT. Translated: CASSLERGRAFF.

This clone was observed a single time. V usage is TRBV4-2 and J usage is TRBJ1-2; the D is unclear. The CDR3 is 12 amino acids. V lost 6 bases and J 0 bases, leaving 5 bases between the germline ends. Germline CDR1 reads LGHNA; CDR2 reads YNFKEQ. The CDR3, as DNA: TGTGCCAGCAGGACAACTAACTATGGCTACACCTTC. It translates to CASRTTNYGYTF.

This sequence joins TRBV13 and TRBJ1-1; possible D gene TRBD1, 5 bases. The ends were cut back, 6 bases at V and 4 bases at J, with 12 bases in the middle. The CDR3 length is 13 residues. Germline CDR1 reads PRHDT; CDR2 reads FYEKMQ (reference sequence). DNA of the CDR3: TGTGCCAGCAGTTCAGGGAGGGGCACTGAAGCTTTCTTT. Encoded protein: CASSSGRGTEAFF. Complete variable domain (other parts from reference TRBV13 and TRBJ1-1): AAGVIQSPRHLIKEKRETATLKCYPIPRHDTVYWYQQGPGQDPQFLISFYEKMQSDKGSIPDRFSAQQFSDYHSELNMSSLELGDSALYFCASSSGRGTEAFFGQGTRLTVV.